Below are 28 T cell receptor beta chains sequenced from a single sample in a study of T cells expressing NK-cell markers. TCRdb reprocessed the 5' RACE reads and reports one entry per CDR3 protein, with no DNA. Recorded for this sample: about half a million distinct CDR3 sequences. The sample consisted of blood T cells: a sorted CD56 or NKG2C T cell subset, CD4+ or CD8+ T cells, or bulk PBMC T cells (not recorded which). The receptors originated from a woman aged 45 to 65 in good health.

The chain uses TRBV24-1 and TRBJ2-5; TCRdb lists TRBD1, though no DNA is available to test this call. The CDR3 has 16 residues. Germline CDR1 reads KGHDR; CDR2 reads SFDVKD. The CDR3 loop is CATSDRSQGFYETQYF.

V usage is TRBV20-1 and J usage is TRBJ1-1; TCRdb lists TRBD1, though no DNA is available to test this call. The CDR3 has 13 residues. CDR1 is DFQATT and CDR2 is SNEGSKA in the germline V gene (reference sequence). The CDR3: CSAKTGRNTEAFF.

The chain's CDR3 is CSAVKAGEQFF. The gene calls are TRBV29-1 and TRBJ2-1. The germline gives CDR1 SQVTM, CDR2 ANQGSEA. There are 11 residues in the CDR3.

The chain carries TRBV4-2 and TRBJ2-1; the TRBD2 assignment by TCRdb is unverifiable without DNA. The CDR3 covers 19 residues. CDR1 and CDR2 from the germline V gene are LGHNA and YNFKEQ. CDR3 loop: CASSQVKVDQPWGANEQFF.

The chain uses TRBV14 and TRBJ2-3; TCRdb proposes TRBD2, but this gene call is untestable without DNA. The CDR3 spans 16 residues. Germline assignment: CDR1 SGHDN and CDR2 FVKESK. This CDR3 reads CASSQGGRGSSDTQYF.

The gene calls are TRBV15 and TRBJ1-2; TCRdb designates TRBD1, a call that cannot be tested without DNA. The V gene's germline CDR1 is LNHNV and CDR2 YYDKDF (reference sequence). The CDR3 loop spans 18 amino acids. The CDR3 region is CATSRDLSGANFGYGYTF.

V usage is TRBV24-1 and J usage is TRBJ2-3; no DNA is available, so the TRBD1 call from TCRdb remains unchecked. The CDR3 has 13 amino acids. Germline V gene data show CDR1 as KGHDR and CDR2 as SFDVKD. The chain's CDR3 is CATRQGRADTQYF.

This chain uses TRBV25-1 with TRBJ2-2; TCRdb picks TRBD1, but there is no DNA to check that call. The CDR3 has 15 residues. CDR1 and CDR2 from the germline V gene are MGHDK and SYGVNS. This CDR3 reads CASSESHRAAGELFF.

V gene TRBV24-1 combines with J gene TRBJ1-2. The CDR3 length is 14 residues. CDR1 and CDR2 from the germline V gene are KGHDR and SFDVKD. CDR3 sequence reads: CATSDLEHSYGYTF.

The CDR3 region is CATTGDTEAFF. The V call is TRBV19, the J call TRBJ1-1; TCRdb lists TRBD1, though no DNA is available to test this call. The CDR3 spans 11 residues. Germline V gene sequence: CDR1 LNHDA, CDR2 SQIVND (reference sequence). Full variable domain (remainder filled in from reference TRBV19 and TRBJ1-1): DGGITQSPKYLFRKEGQNVTLSCEQNLNHDAMYWYRQDPGQGLRLIYYSQIVNDFQKGDIAEGYSVSREKKESFPLTVTSAQKNPTAFYLCATTGDTEAFFGQGTRLTVV.

CDR3 residues: CASSLEGFQPQHF. V usage is TRBV5-6 and J usage is TRBJ1-5; TCRdb picks TRBD1, but there is no DNA to check that call. The length of the CDR3 is 13 residues. Germline CDR1 is SGHDT and CDR2 is YYEEEE. The whole variable domain, remainder taken from reference TRBV5-6 and TRBJ1-5, is DAGVTQSPTHLIKTRGQQVTLRCSPKSGHDTVSWYQQALGQGPQFIFQYYEEEERQRGNFPDRFSGHQFPNYSSELNVNALLLGDSALYLCASSLEGFQPQHFGDGTRLSIL.

This chain connects TRBV5-1 to TRBJ1-1; TCRdb reports TRBD1, a call that lacks DNA to check it against. CDR1 is SGHRS and CDR2 is YFSETQ in the germline V gene. CDR3 length: 17 amino acids. The CDR3 here is CASSMMRQGATETEAFF.

The chain employs TRBV5-1 and TRBJ2-5; TCRdb selects TRBD2, and the lack of DNA leaves this call unchecked. The CDR3 length is 16 residues. The germline V gene has CDR1 SGHRS and CDR2 YFSETQ. CDR3 amino acids: CASSLASSGVGETQYF.

The gene calls are TRBV12-3 or TRBV12-4 and TRBJ1-1; the TRBD1 assignment by TCRdb is unverifiable without DNA. The CDR3 contains 16 residues. The CDR3: CASSLGPPGWGTEAFF.

The chain recombines TRBV4-1 with TRBJ1-4. Germline V gene lookup returns CDR1 MGHRA and CDR2 YSYEKL. This CDR3 spans 13 amino acids. This CDR3 reads CASSQVLGEKLFF.

The chain links TRBV6-5 to TRBJ2-3; lacking DNA, the TRBD2 call made by TCRdb goes unchecked. This CDR3 is built from 15 residues. The germline gives CDR1 MNHEY, CDR2 SVGAGI. CDR3 loop: CASSPKLDGTPFQYF.

The rearrangement uses TRBV30 and TRBJ1-3; TCRdb designates TRBD1, a call that cannot be tested without DNA. Germline V lookup: CDR1 GTSNPN, CDR2 SVGIG (reference sequence). This CDR3 has 16 residues. CDR3 loop: CAWSVTGPLTGNTIYF.

The chain combines TRBV5-4 with TRBJ2-7; as DNA is missing, the TRBD2 call by TCRdb cannot be tested. The germline V gene has CDR1 SGHNT and CDR2 YYREEE (reference sequence). The CDR3 length is 13 residues. The CDR3 loop reads CASVLAFIYEQYF.

The gene calls are TRBV28 and TRBJ2-3; checking the TCRdb D call of TRBD1 is not possible without DNA. CDR3 length: 14 residues. The germline CDR1 and CDR2 sequences are MDHEN and SYDVKM. CDR3 in amino acids: CASSGSGLTDTQYF.

The genes are TRBV12-3 or TRBV12-4 and TRBJ2-7; the TCRdb call, TRBD2, lacks DNA for checking. The CDR3 spans 14 residues. The CDR3 is CASSSEASSYEQYF.

This chain uses TRBV27 with TRBJ1-1. CDR3 length: 16 residues. In germline, CDR1 is MNHEY, CDR2 SMNVEV (reference sequence). The CDR3 loop is CASSETGRAIRTEAFF.

The rearrangement links TRBV7-9 to TRBJ1-2; the D call from TCRdb, TRBD1, cannot be confirmed without DNA. Germline lookup yields CDR1 SEHNR and CDR2 FQNEAQ (reference sequence). The CDR3 loop spans 13 amino acids. This chain's CDR3 is CASSPGQYYGYTF.

The chain links TRBV3-1 to TRBJ1-2; the TRBD1 assignment by TCRdb is unverifiable without DNA. The CDR3 is made up of 13 amino acids. CDR1 and CDR2 from the germline V gene are LGHDT and YNNKEL (reference sequence). CDR3 sequence reads: CASSQEGRGGYTF. Full variable domain (remainder filled in from reference TRBV3-1 and TRBJ1-2): DTAVSQTPKYLVTQMGNDKSIKCEQNLGHDTMYWYKQDSKKFLKIMFSYNNKELIINETVPNRFSPKSPDKAHLNLHINSLELGDSAVYFCASSQEGRGGYTFGSGTRLTVV.

The chain has TRBV6-6 and TRBJ1-1. There are 18 residues in the CDR3. Germline V CDR1 and CDR2: MNHNY, SVGAGI (reference sequence). CDR3: CASSYPTTGMVEITEAFF.

The chain links TRBV16 to TRBJ1-2; TCRdb returns TRBD1, unconfirmable since there is no DNA. The CDR3 totals 17 residues. CDR1 and CDR2 from the germline V gene are KGHSY and FQNENV. CDR3 sequence: CASARGWGQAADYGYTF. Full variable domain (missing parts from reference TRBV16 and TRBJ1-2): GEEVAQTPKHLVRGEGQKAKLYCAPIKGHSYVFWYQQVLKNEFKFLISFQNENVFDETGMPKERFSAKCLPNSPCSLEIQATKLEDSAVYFCASARGWGQAADYGYTFGSGTRLTVV.

The chain links TRBV29-1 to TRBJ2-3; TCRdb gives TRBD2 as the D gene, but with no DNA this cannot be confirmed. Germline CDR1 reads SQVTM; CDR2 reads ANQGSEA. The CDR3 is 16 amino acids. The CDR3 is CSVGGLAGVGTDTQYF.

The V call is TRBV2, the J call TRBJ2-2; no DNA is available, so the TRBD2 call from TCRdb remains unchecked. The CDR3 has 14 amino acids. Per the germline V gene, CDR1 is SNHLY and CDR2 is FYNNEI. This chain's CDR3 is CASSGDTSGGELFF. Together with reference TRBV2 and TRBJ2-2, the CDR3 gives the full variable domain: EPEVTQTPSHQVTQMGQEVILRCVPISNHLYFYWYRQILGQKVEFLVSFYNNEISEKSEIFDDQFSVERPDGSNFTLKIRSTKLEDSAMYFCASSGDTSGGELFFGEGSRLTVL.

J is TRBJ1-3 and V is TRBV18; TCRdb picks TRBD1, but there is no DNA to check that call. Germline CDR1 reads KGHSH; CDR2 reads LQKENI. This CDR3 has 15 amino acids. CDR3: CASSPERHSGNTIYF.